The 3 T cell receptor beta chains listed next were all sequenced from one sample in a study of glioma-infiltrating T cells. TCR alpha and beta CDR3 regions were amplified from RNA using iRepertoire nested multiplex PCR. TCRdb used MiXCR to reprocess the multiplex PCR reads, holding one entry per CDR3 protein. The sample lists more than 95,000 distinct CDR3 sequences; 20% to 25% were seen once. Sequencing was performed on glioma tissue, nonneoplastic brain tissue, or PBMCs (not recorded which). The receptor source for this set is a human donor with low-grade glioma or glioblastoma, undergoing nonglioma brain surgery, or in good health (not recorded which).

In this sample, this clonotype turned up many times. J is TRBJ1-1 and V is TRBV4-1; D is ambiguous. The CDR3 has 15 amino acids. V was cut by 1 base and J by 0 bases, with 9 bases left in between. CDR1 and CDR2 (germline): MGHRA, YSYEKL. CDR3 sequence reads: CASSQGEGVNTEAFF. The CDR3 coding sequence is TGCGCCAGCAGCCAAGGGGAGGGCGTGAACACTGAAGCTTTCTTT.

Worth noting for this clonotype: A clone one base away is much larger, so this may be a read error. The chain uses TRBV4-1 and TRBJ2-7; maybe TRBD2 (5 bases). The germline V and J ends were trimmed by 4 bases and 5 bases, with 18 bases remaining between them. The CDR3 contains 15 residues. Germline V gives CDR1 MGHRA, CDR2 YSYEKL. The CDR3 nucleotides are TGCGCCAGCAGCCCAGCTATGAACGCCGGGGACGAGCAGTACTTC. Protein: CASSPAMNAGDEQYF.

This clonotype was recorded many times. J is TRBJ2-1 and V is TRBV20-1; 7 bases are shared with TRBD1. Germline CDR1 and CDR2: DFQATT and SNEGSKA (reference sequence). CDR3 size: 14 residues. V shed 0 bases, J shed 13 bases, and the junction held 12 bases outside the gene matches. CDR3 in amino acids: CSARDRGWGQIQFF. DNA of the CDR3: TGCAGTGCTAGAGACAGGGGGTGGGGGCAGATCCAGTTCTTC.